The 2 T cell receptor beta chains presented below share a single source sample, sequenced in a study of breast tumors, draining lymph nodes, adjacent tissues. Each CDR3 protein gets one entry after TCRdb re-called the multiplex PCR reads with MiXCR. The table shows 180,000 or so distinct CDR3 sequences, with around a third occurring only once. Breast cancer patients provided tissue from their axillary draining lymph nodes. The sequencing input was axillary lymph node tissue. These receptors came from a female donor with breast cancer. Some clones in this sample may be carry-over from other donors' samples.

This clonotype was counted ten times or more. The chain uses TRBV20-1 and TRBJ2-3; 7 nucleotides agree with TRBD1. J gave up 2 bases and V 1 base, and 6 bases lay outside the gene matches. The germline V gene has CDR1 DFQATT and CDR2 SNEGSKA (reference sequence). The length of the CDR3 is 15 residues. The chain's CDR3 is CSARAPDRLTDTQYF. As DNA, the CDR3 is TGCAGTGCTAGAGCTCCGGACAGGCTCACAGATACGCAGTATTTT.

The chain links TRBV6-1 to TRBJ2-3, with a possible D match to TRBD2 (6 bases). V was cut by 5 bases and J by 4 bases, with 16 bases left in between. The CDR3 length is 15 residues. Germline V gives CDR1 MNHNS, CDR2 SASEGT. CDR3 bases: TGTGCCAGCAGTCTCCGGGACTCCAGCTCAGATACGCAGTATTTT. Its protein is CASSLRDSSSDTQYF.